The 4 T cell receptor beta chains below all came from one sample that was sequenced in a study of T cell changes during pregnancy in multiple sclerosis. Here immunoSEQ multiplex PCR was the method, and the copy in TCRdb shows in-frame clones only, minus some. The sample carries roughly 110,000 clones, roughly 92% recorded once. The sample in question was peripheral blood, obtained after pregnancy. The receptors shown here come from a female donor with multiple sclerosis, enrolled in a pregnancy study.

The J gene is TRBJ2-2, the V gene TRBV9, with a possible D match to TRBD2 (7 bases). V was shortened by 7 bases and J by 5 bases, with 15 bases between the two germline ends. This CDR3 has 14 residues. Looked up from germline, CDR1 is SGDLS and CDR2 is YYNGEE. Here the CDR3 reads CASSRGAKTGELFF. CDR3 nucleotides: TGTGCCAGCTCCCGGGGGGCAAAAACCGGGGAGCTGTTTTTT.

CDR3 DNA: TGTGCCAGCAGTGCTCAGGGGAGCTCCTACGAGCAGTACTTC. Amino acid sequence: CASSAQGSSYEQYF. The chain uses TRBV2 and TRBJ2-7; TRBD1 is a possible D gene (6 bases). Trimming left V 4 bases short and J 0 bases short, with 10 bases between. The germline gives CDR1 SNHLY, CDR2 FYNNEI. The CDR3 consists of 14 residues.

The V gene is TRBV5-1, the J gene TRBJ1-3, with D unclear. This CDR3 is built from 18 residues. Germline loops: CDR1 SGHRS, CDR2 YFSETQ. V lost 0 bases and J lost 0, with 16 bases in between. As DNA, the CDR3 is TGCGCCAGCAGCTTGGCGGGAGGGCAGGCGCTCTCTGGAAACACCATATATTTT. Translation gives CASSLAGGQALSGNTIYF.

Concerning this clone: Other DNA sequences in this specimen translate into the identical CDR3. The chain employs TRBV5-1 and TRBJ1-1, with D tentatively TRBD1 (5 bases). Deletions cut 1 base from V and 1 base from J, with 5 bases between. The CDR3 length is 13 residues. Per germline, CDR1 SGHRS and CDR2 YFSETQ. DNA of the CDR3: TGCGCCAGCAGCTTGACAGGGAACACTGAAGCTTTCTTT. Its protein is CASSLTGNTEAFF. The complete variable domain, with remaining parts taken from reference TRBV5-1 and TRBJ1-1, reads KAGVTQTPRYLIKTRGQQVTLSCSPISGHRSVSWYQQTPGQGLQFLFEYFSETQRNKGNFPGRFSGRQFSNSRSEMNVSTLELGDSALYLCASSLTGNTEAFFGQGTRLTVV.